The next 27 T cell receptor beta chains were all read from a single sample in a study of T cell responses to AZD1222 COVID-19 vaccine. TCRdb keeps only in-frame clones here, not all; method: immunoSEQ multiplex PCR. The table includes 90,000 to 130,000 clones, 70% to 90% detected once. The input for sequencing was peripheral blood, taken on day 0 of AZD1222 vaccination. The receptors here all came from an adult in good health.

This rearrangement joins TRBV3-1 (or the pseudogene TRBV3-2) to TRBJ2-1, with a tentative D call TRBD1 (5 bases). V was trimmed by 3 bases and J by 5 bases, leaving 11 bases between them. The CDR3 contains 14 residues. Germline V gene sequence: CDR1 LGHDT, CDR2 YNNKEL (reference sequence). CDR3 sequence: CASSHTDKNNEQFF. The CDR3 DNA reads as TGTGCCAGCAGCCATACGGACAAGAACAATGAGCAGTTCTTC.

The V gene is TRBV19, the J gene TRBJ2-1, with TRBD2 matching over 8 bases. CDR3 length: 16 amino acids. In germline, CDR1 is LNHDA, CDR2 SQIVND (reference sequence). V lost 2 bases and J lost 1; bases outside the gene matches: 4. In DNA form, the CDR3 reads TGTGCCAGTAGTATATCGGCGGGGGGATCCTACAATGAGCAGTTCTTC. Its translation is CASSISAGGSYNEQFF.

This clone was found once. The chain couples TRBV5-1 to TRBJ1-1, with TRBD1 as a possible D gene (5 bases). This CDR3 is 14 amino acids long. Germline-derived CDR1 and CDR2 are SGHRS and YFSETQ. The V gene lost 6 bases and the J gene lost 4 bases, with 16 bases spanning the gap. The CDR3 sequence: CASNPFTGGTEAFF. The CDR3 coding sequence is TGCGCCAGCAACCCTTTTACGGGGGGCACTGAAGCTTTCTTT.

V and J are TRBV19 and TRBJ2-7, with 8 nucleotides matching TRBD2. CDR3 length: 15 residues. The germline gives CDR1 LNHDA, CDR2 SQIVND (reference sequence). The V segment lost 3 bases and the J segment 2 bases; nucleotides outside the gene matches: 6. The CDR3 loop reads CASSMASGSPYEQYF. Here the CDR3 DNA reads TGTGCCAGTAGTATGGCCAGCGGGAGCCCCTACGAGCAGTACTTC.

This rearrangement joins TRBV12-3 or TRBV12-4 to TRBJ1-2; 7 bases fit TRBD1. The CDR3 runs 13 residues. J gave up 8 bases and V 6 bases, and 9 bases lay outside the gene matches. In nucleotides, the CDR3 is TGTGCCAGCAGGGGACAGATCAGGGGAGGCTACACCTTC. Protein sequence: CASRGQIRGGYTF.

This chain's CDR3 is CATSREGRVNGYTF. The CDR3 DNA reads as TGTGCCACCAGCAGAGAAGGCCGGGTGAATGGCTACACCTTC. The chain combines TRBV15 with TRBJ1-2; D remains unclear. This CDR3 comprises 14 residues. V lost 0 bases and J 6 bases, leaving 11 bases between the germline ends. In germline, CDR1 is LNHNV, CDR2 YYDKDF (reference sequence).

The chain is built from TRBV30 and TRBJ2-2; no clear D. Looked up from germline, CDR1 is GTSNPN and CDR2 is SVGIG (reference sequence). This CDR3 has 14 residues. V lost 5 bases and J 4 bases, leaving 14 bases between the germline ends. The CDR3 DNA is TGTGCCTGGGCGCAGACAAGGAGCACCGGGGAGCTGTTTTTT. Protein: CAWAQTRSTGELFF.

The CDR3 protein is CAVEDRARETQYF. The DNA for the CDR3 is TGTGCCGTAGAGGACAGGGCGAGGGAGACCCAGTACTTC. The J gene is TRBJ2-5, the V gene TRBV19; TRBD1 aligns across 8 bases. Germline loops: CDR1 LNHDA, CDR2 SQIVND (reference sequence). The CDR3 extends over 13 amino acids. Trimming removed 11 bases from V and 5 bases from J; junction bases left unmatched: 10.

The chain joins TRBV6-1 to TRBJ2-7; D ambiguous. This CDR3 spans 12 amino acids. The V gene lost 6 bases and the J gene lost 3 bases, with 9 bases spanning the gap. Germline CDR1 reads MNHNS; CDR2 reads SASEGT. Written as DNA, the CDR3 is TGTGCCAGCAGCCAGGACGGCTACGAGCAGTACTTC. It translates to CASSQDGYEQYF.

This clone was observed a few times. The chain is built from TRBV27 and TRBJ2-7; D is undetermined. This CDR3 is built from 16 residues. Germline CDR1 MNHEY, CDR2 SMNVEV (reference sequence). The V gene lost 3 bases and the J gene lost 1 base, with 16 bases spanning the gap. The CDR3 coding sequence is TGTGCCAGCAGTTTTAGGGCTACAGCTGCATCCTACGAGCAGTACTTC. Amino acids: CASSFRATAASYEQYF.

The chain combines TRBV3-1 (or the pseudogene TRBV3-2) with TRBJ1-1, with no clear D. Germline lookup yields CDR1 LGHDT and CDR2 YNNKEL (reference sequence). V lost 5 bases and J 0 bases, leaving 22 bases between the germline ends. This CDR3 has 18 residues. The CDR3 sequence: CASSVAEVEASLNTEAFF. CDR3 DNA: TGTGCCAGCAGCGTTGCAGAGGTTGAGGCCTCCTTGAACACTGAAGCTTTCTTT.

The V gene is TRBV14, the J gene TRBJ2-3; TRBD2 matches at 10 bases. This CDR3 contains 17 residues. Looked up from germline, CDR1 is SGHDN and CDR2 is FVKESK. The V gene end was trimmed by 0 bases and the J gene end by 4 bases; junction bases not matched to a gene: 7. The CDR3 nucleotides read TGTGCCAGCAGCCAAGATTGGTTAGCGGGGGGATCAGATACGCAGTATTTT. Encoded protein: CASSQDWLAGGSDTQYF.

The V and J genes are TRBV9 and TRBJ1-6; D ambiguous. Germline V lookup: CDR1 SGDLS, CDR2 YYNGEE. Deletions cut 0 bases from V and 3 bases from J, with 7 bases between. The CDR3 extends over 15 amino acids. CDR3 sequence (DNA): TGTGCCAGCAGCGTAGAACACTTCTATAATTCACCCCTCCACTTT. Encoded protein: CASSVEHFYNSPLHF.

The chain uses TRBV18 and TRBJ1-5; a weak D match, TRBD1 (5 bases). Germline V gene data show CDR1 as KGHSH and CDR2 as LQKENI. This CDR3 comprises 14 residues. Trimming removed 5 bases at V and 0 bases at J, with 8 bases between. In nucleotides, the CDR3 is TGTGCCAGCTCAGACAGTTATAGCAATCAGCCCCAGCATTTT. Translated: CASSDSYSNQPQHF.

The chain's CDR3 is CASSPQGLEGYTF. CDR3 in DNA: TGTGCCAGCTCACCACAAGGGTTGGAAGGCTACACCTTC. The chain couples TRBV18 to TRBJ1-2; D is unresolved. With 1 base removed from V and 8 bases from J, the gap between germline ends came to 11 bases. The CDR3 contains 13 residues. Germline V gene sequence: CDR1 KGHSH, CDR2 LQKENI. Looking up the rest from reference TRBV18 and TRBJ1-2 gives the full variable domain: NAGVMQNPRHLVRRRGQEARLRCSPMKGHSHVYWYRQLPEEGLKFMVYLQKENIIDESGMPKERFSAEFPKEGPSILRIQQVVRGDSAAYFCASSPQGLEGYTFGSGTRLTVV.

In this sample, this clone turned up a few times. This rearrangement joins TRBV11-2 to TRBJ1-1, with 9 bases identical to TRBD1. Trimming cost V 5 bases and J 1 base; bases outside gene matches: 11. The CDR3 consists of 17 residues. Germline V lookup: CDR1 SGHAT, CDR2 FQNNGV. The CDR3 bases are TGTGCCAGCAGCACCCAAGGACAGGGGAAAACGAACACTGAAGCTTTCTTT. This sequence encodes CASSTQGQGKTNTEAFF.

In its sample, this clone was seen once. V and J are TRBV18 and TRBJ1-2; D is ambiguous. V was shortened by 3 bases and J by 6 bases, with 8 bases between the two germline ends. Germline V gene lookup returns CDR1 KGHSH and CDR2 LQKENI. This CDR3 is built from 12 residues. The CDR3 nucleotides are TGTGCCAGCTCACCCGGCCGGGATGGCTACACCTTC. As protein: CASSPGRDGYTF.

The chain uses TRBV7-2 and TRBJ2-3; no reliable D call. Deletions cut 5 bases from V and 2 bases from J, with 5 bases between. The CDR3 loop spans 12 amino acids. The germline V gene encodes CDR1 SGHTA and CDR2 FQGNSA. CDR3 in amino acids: CASSRLTDTQYF. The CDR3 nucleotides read TGTGCCAGCAGCAGACTCACAGATACGCAGTATTTT.

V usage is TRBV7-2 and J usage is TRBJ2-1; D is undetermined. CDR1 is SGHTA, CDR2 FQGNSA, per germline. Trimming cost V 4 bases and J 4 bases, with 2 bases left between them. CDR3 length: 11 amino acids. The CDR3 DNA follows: TGTGCCAGCAGCTGGTACAATGAGCAGTTCTTC. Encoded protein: CASSWYNEQFF. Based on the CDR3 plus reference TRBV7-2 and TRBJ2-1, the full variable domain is GAGVSQSPSNKVTEKGKDVELRCDPISGHTALYWYRQSLGQGLEFLIYFQGNSAPDKSGLPSDRFSAERTGGSVSTLTIQRTQQEDSAVYLCASSWYNEQFFGPGTRLTVL.

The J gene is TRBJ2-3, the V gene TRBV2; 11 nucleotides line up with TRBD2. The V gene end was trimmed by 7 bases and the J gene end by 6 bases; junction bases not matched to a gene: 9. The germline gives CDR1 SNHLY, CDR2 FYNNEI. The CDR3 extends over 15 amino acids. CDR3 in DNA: TGTGCCAGCATGTTGGGACTAGCGGCCCTGGATACGCAGTATTTT. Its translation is CASMLGLAALDTQYF.

The DNA of the CDR3 is TGTGCCAGTAGTTGGGCTGGGGACAGGGGACGCTACGAGCAGTACTTC. Translating gives CASSWAGDRGRYEQYF. The rearrangement links TRBV19 to TRBJ2-7, with TRBD1 identical over 10 bases. The CDR3 totals 16 residues. With V trimmed by 5 bases and J by 3 bases, 10 bases remained unmatched. Germline CDR1 is LNHDA and CDR2 is SQIVND (reference sequence).

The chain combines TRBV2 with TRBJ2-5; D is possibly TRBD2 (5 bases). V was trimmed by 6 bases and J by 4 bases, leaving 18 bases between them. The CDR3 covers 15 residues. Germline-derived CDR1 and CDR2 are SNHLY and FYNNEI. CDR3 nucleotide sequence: TGTGCCAGCAGCTCCCGAAGCCGAAGCGGAGAGACCCAGTACTTC. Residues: CASSSRSRSGETQYF.

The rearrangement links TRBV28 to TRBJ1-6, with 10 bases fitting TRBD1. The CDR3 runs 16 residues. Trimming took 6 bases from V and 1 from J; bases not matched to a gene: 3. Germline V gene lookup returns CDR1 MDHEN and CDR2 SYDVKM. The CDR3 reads CASRRTGGSYNSPLHF. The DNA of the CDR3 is TGTGCCAGCAGGAGGACAGGGGGTTCCTATAATTCACCCCTCCACTTT.

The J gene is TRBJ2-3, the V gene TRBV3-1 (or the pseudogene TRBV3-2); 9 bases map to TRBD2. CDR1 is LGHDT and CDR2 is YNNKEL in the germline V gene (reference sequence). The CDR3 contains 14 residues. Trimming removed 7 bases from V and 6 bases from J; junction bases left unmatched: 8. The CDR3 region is CASTNWGTSDTQYF. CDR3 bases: TGTGCCAGCACCAACTGGGGGACTAGCGATACGCAGTATTTT.

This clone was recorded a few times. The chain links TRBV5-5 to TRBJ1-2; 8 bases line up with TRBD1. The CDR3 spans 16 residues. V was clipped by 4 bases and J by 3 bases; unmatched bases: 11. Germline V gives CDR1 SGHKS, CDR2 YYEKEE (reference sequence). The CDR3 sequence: CASSEGGRGLDYGYTF. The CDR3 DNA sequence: TGTGCCAGCAGCGAGGGAGGCAGGGGGCTGGACTATGGCTACACCTTC.

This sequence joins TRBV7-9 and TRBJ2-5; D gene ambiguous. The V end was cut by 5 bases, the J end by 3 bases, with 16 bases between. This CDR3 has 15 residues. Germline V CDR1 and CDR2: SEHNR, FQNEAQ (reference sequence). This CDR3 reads CASSKTRVPKETQYF. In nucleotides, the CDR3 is TGTGCCAGCAGCAAAACACGTGTACCAAAAGAGACCCAGTACTTC. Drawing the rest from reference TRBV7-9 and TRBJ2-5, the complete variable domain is DTGVSQNPRHKITKRGQNVTFRCDPISEHNRLYWYRQTLGQGPEFLTYFQNEAQLEKSRLLSDRFSAERPKGSFSTLEIQRTEQGDSAMYLCASSKTRVPKETQYFGPGTRLLVL.

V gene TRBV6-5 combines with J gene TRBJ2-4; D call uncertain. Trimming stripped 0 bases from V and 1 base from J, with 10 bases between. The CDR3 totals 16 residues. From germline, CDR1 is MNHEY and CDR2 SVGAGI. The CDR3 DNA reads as TGTGCCAGCAGTTACTCGGAATCCGTGGCCAAAAACATTCAGTACTTC. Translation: CASSYSESVAKNIQYF.